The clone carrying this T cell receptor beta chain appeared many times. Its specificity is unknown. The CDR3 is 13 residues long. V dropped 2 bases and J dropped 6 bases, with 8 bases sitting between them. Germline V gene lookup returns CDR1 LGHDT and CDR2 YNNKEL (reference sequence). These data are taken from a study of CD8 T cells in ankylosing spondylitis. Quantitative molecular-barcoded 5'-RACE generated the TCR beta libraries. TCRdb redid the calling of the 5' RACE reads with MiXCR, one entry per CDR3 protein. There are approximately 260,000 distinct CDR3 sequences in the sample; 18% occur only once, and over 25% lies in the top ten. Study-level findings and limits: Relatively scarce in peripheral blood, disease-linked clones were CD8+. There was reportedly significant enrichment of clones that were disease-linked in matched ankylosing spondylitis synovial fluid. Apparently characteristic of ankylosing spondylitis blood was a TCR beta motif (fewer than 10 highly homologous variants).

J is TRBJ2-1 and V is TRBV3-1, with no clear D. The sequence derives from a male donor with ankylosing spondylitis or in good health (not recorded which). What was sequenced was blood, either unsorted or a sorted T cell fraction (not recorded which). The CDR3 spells CASSQLLFNEQFF. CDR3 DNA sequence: TGTGCCAGCAGCCAACTACTGTTCAATGAGCAGTTCTTC.